A single T cell receptor beta chain is shown here with its context. Its target is unknown. The CDR3 contains 18 residues. V shed 0 bases and J 5 bases; nucleotides not matched to a gene: 9. Looked up from germline, CDR1 is LNHDA and CDR2 is SQIVND (reference sequence). Assay: immunoSEQ multiplex PCR; the TCRdb copy retains only in-frame clones and omits some. The sample contains approximately 1.1 million clones, around 78% of which appear only once. The entry originates in a study of shared clonotypes between healthy human individuals. Study-level results: Relative to memory subsets, naive subsets generally showed larger estimated richness. Donor clonotype sharing was expected to depend on sequencing depth.

This clonotype was sampled from a man aged 18 to 29 in good health. Some clones in this sample may be carry-over from other donors' samples. The rearrangement uses TRBV19 and TRBJ2-2; 10 bases agree with TRBD2. Sequenced material: memory CD4+ T cells from PBMCs. Subset in this sample: CD45RA-negative fraction. CDR3 nucleotide sequence: TGTGCCAGTAGTATAGAGGGCGTAGCGGGAGGAGGGACCGGGGAGCTGTTTTTT. This codes for CASSIEGVAGGGTGELFF.